The T cell receptor (beta chain) under discussion was sequenced for a study of cytomegalovirus exposure and HLA in healthy donors. Study-level results: Listed as cytomegalovirus-associated were more than 150 TCR beta chains.

Using immunoSEQ multiplex PCR, the repertoire was profiled, and TCRdb retains in-frame clones only, with some absent. Here the sample spans hundreds of thousands of clones, roughly 87% being singletons. Comments on this clone: The antigen remains unidentified.

CDR1 is SEHNR and CDR2 is FQNEAQ in the germline V gene (reference sequence). The CDR3 contains 15 residues. Trimming at V came to 3 bases and at J to 9 bases, leaving 8 bases not matched to a gene. Sequenced: PBMCs. This receptor was identified in a woman between 18 and 30 years old in good health and CMV-seropositive. The chain has TRBV7-9 and TRBJ2-1; 10 bases line up with TRBD1. The CDR3 here is CASSFGTGVNIEQFF. As DNA, the CDR3 is TGTGCCAGCAGCTTTGGGACAGGGGTAAACATTGAGCAGTTCTTC.